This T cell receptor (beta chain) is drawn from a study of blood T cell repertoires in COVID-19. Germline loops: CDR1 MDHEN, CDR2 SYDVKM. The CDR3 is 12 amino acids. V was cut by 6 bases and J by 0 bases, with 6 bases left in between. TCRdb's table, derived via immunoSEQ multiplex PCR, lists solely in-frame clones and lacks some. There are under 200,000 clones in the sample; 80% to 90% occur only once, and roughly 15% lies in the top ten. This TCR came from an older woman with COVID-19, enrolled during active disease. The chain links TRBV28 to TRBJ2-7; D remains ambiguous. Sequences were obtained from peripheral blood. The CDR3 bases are TGTGCCAGCAGCTCTCGCTCCTACGAGCAGTACTTC. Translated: CASSSRSYEQYF.